These 19 T cell receptor beta chains were sequenced from one sample in a study of naive and memory T cell subsets. The beta constant-region primer was an equimolar mix of two oligonucleotides covering TRBC1 and TRBC2. From the UMI-ligation and nested PCR reads, TCRdb called clonotypes with MiXCR, one entry per CDR3 protein. Among 120,000 to 150,000 distinct CDR3 sequences listed, about a sixth were seen once. Sequencing was performed on naive CD4+ T cells from blood. The receptors originated from a human donor in good health.

The chain joins TRBV7-2 to TRBJ1-2; D is undetermined. Germline assignment: CDR1 SGHTA and CDR2 FQGNSA. This CDR3 comprises 13 residues. Trimming pared 3 bases from V and 2 bases from J, leaving 7 bases between. The DNA of the CDR3 is TGTGCCAGCAGCTTCGTAAGGAACTATGGCTACACCTTC. It translates to CASSFVRNYGYTF.

V gene TRBV5-1 combines with J gene TRBJ2-7, with D maybe TRBD2 (5 bases). This CDR3 contains 17 residues. The V end was cut by 0 bases, the J end by 2 bases, with 18 bases between. Germline CDR1 is SGHRS and CDR2 is YFSETQ. Here the CDR3 DNA reads TGCGCCAGCAGCTTGGCCTCCAGCGGTGGAATCCCCTACGAGCAGTACTTC. Amino acids: CASSLASSGGIPYEQYF.

This clonotype was seen more than once but under ten times. The chain recombines TRBV29-1 with TRBJ1-1; D is perhaps TRBD1 (6 bases). This CDR3 has 14 amino acids. Germline CDR1 reads SQVTM; CDR2 reads ANQGSEA. Trimming left V 1 base short and J 1 base short, with 10 bases between. As DNA, the CDR3 is TGCAGCGTTGAAGTCGGGGGCCCGAACACTGAAGCTTTCTTT. Translation: CSVEVGGPNTEAFF. Full variable domain (outside the CDR3, taken from reference TRBV29-1 and TRBJ1-1): SAVISQKPSRDICQRGTSLTIQCQVDSQVTMMFWYRQQPGQSLTLIATANQGSEATYESGFVIDKFPISRPNLTFSTLTVSNMSPEDSSIYLCSVEVGGPNTEAFFGQGTRLTVV.

The chain couples TRBV7-8 to TRBJ2-1; D gene unclear. V was cut by 4 bases and J by 3 bases, with 10 bases left in between. Per the germline V gene, CDR1 is SGHVS and CDR2 is FQNEAQ. This CDR3 region has 14 residues. CDR3 region: CASSSRNRYNEQFF. Written as DNA, the CDR3 is TGTGCCAGCAGCTCCCGCAACCGCTACAATGAGCAGTTCTTC.

This clonotype was counted only a few times. This chain connects TRBV3-1 to TRBJ2-7; D is unresolved. The V gene lost 4 bases and the J gene lost 3 bases, with 16 bases spanning the gap. This CDR3 has 15 amino acids. Per germline, CDR1 LGHDT and CDR2 YNNKEL (reference sequence). This chain's CDR3 is CASSPTPTSLYEQYF. Here the CDR3 DNA reads TGTGCCAGCAGCCCAACACCGACTTCTCTCTACGAGCAGTACTTC.

This clonotype showed up just a few times. The J gene is TRBJ1-3, the V gene TRBV7-9; the D gene is possibly TRBD1 (6 bases). The V end was cut by 3 bases, the J end by 3 bases, with 9 bases between. The CDR3 contains 14 residues. From germline, CDR1 is SEHNR and CDR2 FQNEAQ (reference sequence). The CDR3 DNA is TGTGCCAGCAGCTTTGTACAGGGTGGAAACACCATATATTTT. Amino acid sequence: CASSFVQGGNTIYF. The full variable domain, its missing parts supplied by reference TRBV7-9 and TRBJ1-3, is DTGVSQNPRHKITKRGQNVTFRCDPISEHNRLYWYRQTLGQGPEFLTYFQNEAQLEKSRLLSDRFSAERPKGSFSTLEIQRTEQGDSAMYLCASSFVQGGNTIYFGEGSWLTVV.

The chain uses TRBV5-1 and TRBJ1-4, with D maybe TRBD1 (5 bases). The CDR3 is 14 amino acids. Germline CDR1 reads SGHRS; CDR2 reads YFSETQ. V was pared by 5 bases and J by 2 bases, with 10 bases between. In DNA form, the CDR3 reads TGCGCCAGCAGTACAGGCAGGACTAATGAAAAACTGTTTTTT. It specifies CASSTGRTNEKLFF.

This clonotype was observed a handful of times. The chain couples TRBV6-5 to TRBJ2-1; a weak D match, TRBD2 (5 bases). Deletions cut 5 bases from V and 8 bases from J, with 19 bases between. CDR1 is MNHEY and CDR2 is SVGAGI in the germline V gene. The CDR3 is 15 amino acids. The CDR3 sequence is CASSKTILTLDEQFF. CDR3 DNA: TGTGCCAGCAGTAAGACTATTTTAACGCTGGATGAGCAGTTCTTC.

The chain carries TRBV10-3 and TRBJ2-1; maybe TRBD1 (6 bases). CDR1 is ENHRY, CDR2 SYGVKD, per germline. V was cut by 4 bases and J by 7 bases, with 11 bases left in between. The CDR3 covers 13 residues. The CDR3 nucleotides are TGTGCCATCAGTGTTTCAGGGGTTAATGAGCAGTTCTTC. This gives the protein CAISVSGVNEQFF.

This clonotype was seen at least ten times. The rearrangement joins TRBV7-8 to TRBJ2-7, with a possible D match to TRBD2 (6 bases). V was pared by 2 bases and J by 1 base, with 9 bases between. The CDR3 runs to 14 residues. Germline CDR1 reads SGHVS; CDR2 reads FQNEAQ. The CDR3 protein is CASSLRLASYEQYF. In nucleotides, the CDR3 is TGTGCCAGCAGCTTACGGCTAGCGTCCTACGAGCAGTACTTC.

This rearrangement joins TRBV20-1 to TRBJ1-4; 9 bases are shared with TRBD1. With V trimmed by 6 bases and J by 7 bases, 6 bases remained unmatched. The CDR3 length is 13 residues. Germline CDR1 DFQATT, CDR2 SNEGSKA (reference sequence). This CDR3 reads CSARQGGGEKLFF. The CDR3 DNA reads TGCAGTGCCAGACAGGGGGGCGGTGAAAAACTGTTTTTT.

This clonotype was observed a handful of times. The chain carries TRBV7-6 and TRBJ2-6, with 8 nucleotides matching TRBD1. The CDR3 is made up of 18 amino acids. CDR1 is SGHVS and CDR2 is FNYEAQ in the germline V gene. V lost 4 bases, J lost 0 bases, and 8 bases stayed unmatched. The CDR3: CASSSRTGRSSGANVLTF. CDR3 DNA: TGTGCCAGCAGCTCCCGGACAGGGCGGTCCTCTGGGGCCAACGTCCTGACTTTC.

Only a few counts were recorded for this clonotype. The chain links TRBV4-1 to TRBJ2-1, with 7 nucleotides matching TRBD1. V gave up 0 bases and J gave up 9 bases; unmatched junction bases: 11. This CDR3 contains 16 residues. Germline loops: CDR1 MGHRA, CDR2 YSYEKL. Written as DNA, the CDR3 is TGCGCCAGCAGCCAAGATCAGAACAGGGGTTCCCTTGAGCAGTTCTTC. This translates into CASSQDQNRGSLEQFF.

The V gene is TRBV20-1, the J gene TRBJ2-7; 10 bases are a match to TRBD2. CDR1 is DFQATT, CDR2 SNEGSKA, per germline (reference sequence). The CDR3 spans 13 residues. V shed 3 bases and J 7 bases; nucleotides not matched to a gene: 6. The DNA for the CDR3 is TGCAGTGCTAGGTGGCTAGCGGGAGTTGAGCAGTACTTC. The encoded protein is CSARWLAGVEQYF.

V and J are TRBV12-5 and TRBJ2-3; D is possibly TRBD1 (5 bases). The CDR3 covers 16 residues. Trimming took 0 bases from V and 2 from J, leaving 12 bases between them. Germline loops: CDR1 LGHNT, CDR2 FRNRAP. CDR3 amino acids: CASGLVLGANTDTQYF. For the CDR3, the DNA is TGTGCTAGTGGTTTGGTACTTGGGGCGAACACAGATACGCAGTATTTT.

This clonotype has only a few counts. The rearrangement uses TRBV6-6 and TRBJ2-3; TRBD2 aligns across 7 bases. V lost 4 bases to trimming and J lost 6 bases; unmatched junction nucleotides: 13. The CDR3 has 16 residues. Germline assignment: CDR1 MNHNY and CDR2 SVGAGI (reference sequence). CDR3 in DNA: TGTGCCAGCAGTTCTACTTCTAGCGGAGTTGGGGATACGCAGTATTTT. Translation: CASSSTSSGVGDTQYF.

This clonotype was seen more than once but under ten times. This chain links TRBV27 with TRBJ2-7; D possibly corresponds to TRBD2 (6 bases). This CDR3 region has 16 residues. Germline CDR1 reads MNHEY; CDR2 reads SMNVEV (reference sequence). V was cut by 6 bases and J by 7 bases, with 25 bases left in between. The CDR3 DNA reads TGTGCCAGCAGGCCGGGACTCGGTGGCTCACTAGGAGAGCAGTACTTC. Its protein product is CASRPGLGGSLGEQYF.

This clonotype was seen ten or more times. The rearrangement uses TRBV3-1 and TRBJ2-4; the D is unclear. The CDR3 sequence is 14 residues long. Germline V CDR1 and CDR2: LGHDT, YNNKEL (reference sequence). Trimming left V 1 base short and J 15 bases short, with 19 bases between. The CDR3 reads CASSQVSRSRETYF. The CDR3 DNA reads TGTGCCAGCAGCCAAGTTTCCAGGAGCCGAGAGACGTACTTC.

In its sample, this clonotype was seen a few times. The J gene is TRBJ2-7, the V gene TRBV30; D is possibly TRBD1 or TRBD2 (5 bases each). Germline V gene lookup returns CDR1 GTSNPN and CDR2 SVGIG (reference sequence). CDR3 length: 15 residues. Trimming removed 4 bases at V and 9 bases at J, with 25 bases between. CDR3 in DNA: TGTGCCTGGACCATCAACCGGGGCGGTGGGTCCGGGCAGTACTTC. This translates into CAWTINRGGGSGQYF.